This T cell receptor (beta chain) is drawn from a study of Tregs in tolerant kidney transplant recipients (dated by TCRdb to between 2019 and 2020). Study-level background: TCRbeta sequencing was used in the study to identify donor-specific regulatory T cells before combined kidney and bone marrow transplantation, and the identified cells were then tracked after transplant. In 3 healthy controls, several methods of expanding Tregs specific for an allogeneic donor were compared by TCRbeta repertoire sequencing.

For TCRbeta CDR3 sequencing, genomic DNA from the sorted cells was extracted using the QIAGEN DNeasy Blood and Tissue Kit. High-throughput TCRbeta CDR3 sequencing was carried out commercially through immunoSEQ, with PCR amplification with bias correction and internal controls included. As for how the authors treated the data: Unique productive TCRbeta sequences were defined by CDR3 nucleotide sequence where primers matched, and otherwise by CDR3 amino acid sequence together with Vbeta and Jbeta genes. As a correction for sorting error, sequences shared between sorted populations at a frequency ratio of 2:1 or less were discarded, and the remaining shared sequences were assigned to the higher population. A sequence was defined as donor-reactive if the sequence was expanded at least 5-fold in CFSE-low cells compared with unstimulated cells and had a frequency of at least 0.01% in CFSE-low cells. Jensen-Shannon divergence, calculated on the top 100 TCRbeta sequences ranked by frequency, was used to quantify repertoire divergence. For samples with multiple sequencing runs, sorting error was corrected separately for each run before the runs were pooled. The source is immuneACCESS, and TCRdb retained only in-frame sequences with V and J called. Part of the clones is not carried over; for the studies checked, unresolved V genes explain less than half of this, and the remainder is unexplained. V and J calls and clone size come straight from that table; D and trimming were deduced from the DNA. The table for this sample lists about 14,000 clones; over 85% of them were counted only once. The ten largest clones take up around 13% of the sample.

Unstimulated Tregs (CD4+CD25+CD127-), CD4+ non-Tregs (CD4+CD25-), CD4 and CD8 cells were FACS-sorted from thawed PBMCs. Blood from healthy controls was obtained either as purchased buffy coats or from healthy volunteers. Healthy control blood was processed to PBMCs by Ficoll density gradient and cryopreserved, and patient PBMCs were collected before and after transplant. With regard to this clone: Its specific antigen is unknown. Base qualities are not provided; no much larger clone lies one nucleotide away.

The CDR3 has 14 amino acids, counting the end cysteine and phenylalanine. CDR3 DNA only is kept here, 42 bases in frame from base 1. Taken from the germline V gene, the CDR1 and CDR2 loops are SGHAT and FQNNGV. V and J are trimmed by 3 bases and 9 bases, and the gene matches miss 8 bases of the junction. The study at large found these results: Expanding Tregs with activated donor B cells appeared to identify the most biologically relevant and donor-specific TCRbeta repertoire. Because the study included only a small number of patients, the results must be confirmed in larger populations and under other immunosuppression protocols. Although technical replication error seemed to be minimal, the question of biological reproducibility was not addressed directly.

Sequencing was done on a sample of CD8+ T cells from blood. The sequence was obtained from a human donor in good health. Recombination linked TRBV11-2 to TRBJ2-5, with 9 central nucleotides matching TRBD2. The CDR3 region reads CASSLAGGPRAQYF. The bases are TGTGCCAGCAGCTTGGCGGGAGGGCCCCGGGCCCAGTACTTC.